This T cell receptor (beta chain) was captured in a study of blood T cell repertoires in COVID-19 (dated by TCRdb to 2018 to 2020). Context from the whole study: Samples covering the acute and convalescent phases of COVID-19 were provided by collaborators in the United States, Italy and Spain. The prospective study material was composed of cDNA or gDNA derived from T cells, B-cell-depleted T cells, or PBMCs. Samples were obtained from the ongoing ImmuneRACE study (first 160 participants) and from some 1,200 subjects provided by 6 global collaborators. The sample metadata nearly always contained a de-identified subject ID, COVID-19 status, age in years and sex. HLA class I and class II types, where available, came from metadata supplied by the sample provider rather than from assay-based typing. A freely available public database, intended as a resource for researchers studying the immune response to SARS-CoV-2, is where the repertoires were released. Subjects who had been exposed to COVID-19, were actively infected with it, or had recovered from it provided the deeply sampled blood TCRbeta repertoires that made up the dataset. What the authors observed across the whole study: The quantity of clinical and demographic metadata differed by source and by participant and was supplied without curation.

Concerning this clone: Its cognate antigen has yet to be identified. No much larger clonotype is one base removed from it; base qualities were not supplied.

Collaborating institutions collected whole blood in K2EDTA tubes following their own protocols. For TCRbeta analysis, collaborators shipped samples in one of three forms: frozen whole blood, isolated PBMCs, or DNA extracted from either of those sample types. The CDR3 runs 14 residues from the cysteine to the phenylalanine. Only CDR3 DNA remains: 42 bases, in frame from the first base. In the germline V gene, CDR1 corresponds to SGHRS and CDR2 to YFSETQ. V is reduced by 3 bases and J by 0 bases, leaving a spacing of 7 bases between them. TCRbeta CDR3 regions were amplified from genomic DNA by means of the immunoSEQ Assay, a bias-controlled multiplex PCR. The authors processed their data as follows. The number of nucleated cells in each sample was estimated from the amplification of reference gene primers within the assay. To quantify the absolute abundance of each unique TCRbeta CDR3 rearrangement, sequence reads were collapsed and filtered. For each sample, productive Simpson clonality was calculated as the square root of Simpson's diversity index across productive rearrangements. This immuneACCESS table, as held by TCRdb, lists in-frame sequences with V and J called but not all clones. Of the missing ones, under half trace to an unresolved V gene in checked studies; the others have no known cause. Clonal size and the V and J genes are those of that table, whereas D and trimming came from the DNA. This sample holds 200,000 to 300,000 clones; about nine tenths were observed only once. The ten largest clones capture 3% to 4% of the sample.

Sequenced input: peripheral blood. The TCR originated in a woman aged 40 to 49 with acute or convalescent COVID-19. The rearranged segments are TRBV5-1 and TRBJ1-3; TRBD1 is perhaps the D gene, given 6 matching bases. The base sequence is TGCGCCAGCAGCTCGGACAGCTCTGGAAACACCATATATTTT. Its protein is CASSSDSSGNTIYF.